Listed here are 3 T cell receptor beta chains from one sample, sequenced in a study of blood T cell repertoires in COVID-19. TCRdb keeps only in-frame clones here, not all; method: immunoSEQ multiplex PCR. The sample lists around 290,000 clones, roughly 90% seen once, with roughly 5% in the top ten. The specimen was peripheral blood. These receptors came from a middle-aged man with acute or convalescent COVID-19.

The J gene is TRBJ2-7, the V gene TRBV7-6; possibly TRBD1 for D (6 bases). The CDR3 extends over 17 amino acids. Per germline, CDR1 SGHVS and CDR2 FNYEAQ. V lost 2 bases and J lost 4, with 21 bases in between. CDR3 sequence: CASSLNQPGTGKYEQYF. CDR3 nucleotide sequence: TGTGCCAGCAGCTTAAACCAACCGGGAACAGGGAAGTACGAGCAGTACTTC.

The rearrangement uses TRBV5-1 and TRBJ1-1; D call uncertain. The germline V and J ends were trimmed by 2 bases and 2 bases, with 10 bases remaining between them. Germline CDR1 is SGHRS and CDR2 is YFSETQ. The CDR3 length is 14 residues. CDR3 in DNA: TGCGCCAGCAGCTTCCGGGGTGATAACACTGAAGCTTTCTTT. Translated, it gives CASSFRGDNTEAFF.

The chain carries TRBV5-4 and TRBJ2-1, with 9 bases that match TRBD2. Trimming at V came to 4 bases and at J to 7 bases, leaving 3 bases not matched to a gene. Per the germline V gene, CDR1 is SGHNT and CDR2 is YYREEE (reference sequence). The CDR3 sequence is 13 residues long. CDR3 sequence: CASSAGLANEQFF. In DNA form, the CDR3 reads TGTGCCAGCAGCGCCGGACTAGCGAATGAGCAGTTCTTC.